Presented here are 24 T cell receptor beta chains from one specimen sequenced in a study of cytomegalovirus exposure and HLA in healthy donors. PCR was performed using 60 Vbeta and 13 Jbeta primers. Measured with immunoSEQ multiplex PCR; TCRdb has only the in-frame clones, and not every one. Listed are roughly 43,000 clones; roughly 1% falls within the top ten. The sequenced sample was PBMCs. The receptors shown here come from a middle-aged woman in good health and CMV-seronegative.

The chain is built from TRBV5-1 and TRBJ2-2, with a tentative D call TRBD1 (6 bases). V was clipped by 5 bases and J by 1 base, with 9 bases between them. The CDR3 sequence is 14 residues long. CDR1 is SGHRS, CDR2 YFSETQ, per germline. CDR3 protein: CASRPGENTGELFF. CDR3 DNA: TGCGCCAGCAGGCCAGGGGAGAACACCGGGGAGCTGTTTTTT.

The rearrangement joins TRBV30 to TRBJ1-5; TRBD1 matches at 8 bases. The CDR3 sequence is 15 residues long. Germline CDR1 and CDR2: GTSNPN and SVGIG (reference sequence). Trimming cost V 2 bases and J 5 bases; bases outside gene matches: 8. The CDR3 DNA follows: TGTGCCTGGAGTCGCGGACAGGGAATATATCAGCCCCAGCATTTT. Encoded protein: CAWSRGQGIYQPQHF. Variable domain in full (rest from reference TRBV30 and TRBJ1-5): SQTIHQWPATLVQPVGSPLSLECTVEGTSNPNLYWYRQAAGRGLQLLFYSVGIGQISSEVPQNLSASRPQDRQFILSSKKLLLSDSGFYLCAWSRGQGIYQPQHFGDGTRLSIL.

The chain links TRBV29-1 to TRBJ2-7; 10 bases match TRBD1. There are 14 residues in the CDR3. Germline V gene sequence: CDR1 SQVTM, CDR2 ANQGSEA. The V gene end was trimmed by 4 bases and the J gene end by 5 bases; junction bases not matched to a gene: 8. The CDR3 sequence: CSVALTDRGNEQYF. The CDR3 DNA follows: TGCAGCGTTGCCCTCACGGACAGGGGGAACGAGCAGTACTTC.

This sequence joins TRBV6-5 and TRBJ1-2; 8 bases align to TRBD1. J gave up 8 bases and V 2 bases, and 7 bases lay outside the gene matches. Germline-derived CDR1 and CDR2 are MNHEY and SVGAGI. There are 14 residues in the CDR3. The DNA for the CDR3 is TGTGCCAGCAGTTACATGCAGGGGGCAAGAGGCTACACCTTC. It encodes CASSYMQGARGYTF.

The genes are TRBV6-5 and TRBJ2-7, with 13 bases fitting TRBD2. CDR1 and CDR2 (germline): MNHEY, SVGAGI. V shed 6 bases and J 5 bases; nucleotides not matched to a gene: 7. The CDR3 sequence is 15 residues long. In DNA form, the CDR3 reads TGTGCCAGCAGGGTCAGACTAGCGGGAGGCCACGAGCAGTACTTC. Translating gives CASRVRLAGGHEQYF.

This sequence joins TRBV30 and TRBJ1-1; 7 nucleotides match TRBD1. This CDR3 is 11 amino acids long. Germline CDR1 GTSNPN, CDR2 SVGIG (reference sequence). The V segment lost 7 bases and the J segment 5 bases; nucleotides outside the gene matches: 4. CDR3 residues: CALHRGTEAFF. CDR3 in DNA: TGTGCCTTACACAGGGGTACTGAAGCTTTCTTT. Together with reference TRBV30 and TRBJ1-1, the CDR3 gives the full variable domain: SQTIHQWPATLVQPVGSPLSLECTVEGTSNPNLYWYRQAAGRGLQLLFYSVGIGQISSEVPQNLSASRPQDRQFILSSKKLLLSDSGFYLCALHRGTEAFFGQGTRLTVV.

This chain uses TRBV27 with TRBJ1-1, with D possibly TRBD1 on 5 matching bases. The CDR3 sequence is 14 residues long. CDR1 is MNHEY, CDR2 SMNVEV, per germline (reference sequence). V was cut by 3 bases and J by 5 bases, with 13 bases left in between. The CDR3 loop reads CASSFASKGTEAFF. CDR3 nucleotide sequence: TGTGCCAGCAGTTTTGCCAGTAAGGGGACTGAAGCTTTCTTT.

This chain joins TRBV4-2 and TRBJ2-7; tentative D call: TRBD1 (6 bases). This CDR3 is 13 amino acids long. CDR1 is LGHNA and CDR2 is YNFKEQ in the germline V gene. V lost 1 base, J lost 9 bases, and 13 bases lay in between. The CDR3 region is CASSQVEGELQYF. The DNA of the CDR3 is TGTGCCAGCAGCCAAGTTGAGGGGGAATTGCAGTACTTC.

This chain joins TRBV6-5 and TRBJ2-5; D not resolved. This CDR3 is 14 amino acids long. Per germline, CDR1 MNHEY and CDR2 SVGAGI. The V end was cut by 0 bases, the J end by 0 bases, with 5 bases between. The CDR3 DNA follows: TGTGCCAGCAGTTACTCCCGGGACCAAGAGACCCAGTACTTC. It yields the protein CASSYSRDQETQYF.

The CDR3 region has the DNA TGTGCCAGCAGTCGCGGACAGGGGGCTGAAGAGCAGTACTTC. This translates into CASSRGQGAEEQYF. The V and J genes are TRBV6-6 and TRBJ2-7; 11 bases are shared with TRBD1. The CDR3 has 14 residues. Germline CDR1 and CDR2: MNHNY and SVGAGI (reference sequence). Trimming took 5 bases from V and 7 from J; bases not matched to a gene: 7.

The chain has TRBV7-9 and TRBJ2-1, with D perhaps matching TRBD2 (6 bases). Germline CDR1 is SEHNR and CDR2 is FQNEAQ (reference sequence). V lost 6 bases and J 0 bases, leaving 9 bases between the germline ends. The CDR3 totals 14 residues. Here the CDR3 DNA reads TGTGCCAGCAGGGGACTTGACTCCTACAATGAGCAGTTCTTC. It yields the protein CASRGLDSYNEQFF.

The rearrangement uses TRBV5-1 and TRBJ2-1; TRBD2 might be the D (5 bases). The V end lost 0 bases, the J end lost 7 bases, and 5 bases lay between the germline ends. Per germline, CDR1 SGHRS and CDR2 YFSETQ. The CDR3 sequence is 12 residues long. CDR3 sequence: CASSLGLNEQFF. CDR3 in DNA: TGCGCCAGCAGCTTGGGACTAAATGAGCAGTTCTTC.

The chain employs TRBV19 and TRBJ1-1, with D uncertain. Trimming removed 0 bases from V and 1 base from J, with 9 bases in between. The CDR3 has 15 amino acids. CDR1 LNHDA and CDR2 SQIVND come from the germline V gene (reference sequence). The CDR3 reads CASSIDQVRNTEAFF. In DNA, the CDR3 is TGTGCCAGTAGTATAGATCAGGTCCGGAACACTGAAGCTTTCTTT.

The rearrangement joins TRBV11-2 to TRBJ1-1; D possibly corresponds to TRBD1 (6 bases). V was pared by 4 bases and J by 5 bases, with 20 bases between. This CDR3 is 16 amino acids long. CDR1 SGHAT and CDR2 FQNNGV come from the germline V gene. CDR3 in amino acids: CASSWGGAGGGTEAFF. The CDR3 coding sequence is TGTGCCAGCAGCTGGGGGGGGGCCGGGGGAGGGACTGAAGCTTTCTTT.

The V call is TRBV19, the J call TRBJ1-5, with 7 positions matching TRBD1. Germline CDR1 LNHDA, CDR2 SQIVND (reference sequence). CDR3 size: 13 residues. The V gene end was trimmed by 6 bases and the J gene end by 5 bases; junction bases not matched to a gene: 4. The CDR3 DNA follows: TGTGCCAGTAGGGACAGGAAAGATCAGCCCCAGCATTTT. Translated, it gives CASRDRKDQPQHF.

The genes are TRBV4-3 and TRBJ2-3; TRBD2 matches 12 bases. CDR1 and CDR2 (germline): LGHNA, YSLEER. V lost 0 bases and J lost 9; bases outside the gene matches: 13. The CDR3 has 18 amino acids. The CDR3 loop is CASSQDRTSGRSRRTQYF. The CDR3 coding sequence is TGCGCCAGCAGCCAAGATCGAACTAGCGGGAGGTCCCGTAGAACGCAGTATTTT.

The chain recombines TRBV5-1 with TRBJ2-1, with D maybe TRBD2 (6 bases). CDR3 length: 15 residues. Trimming took off 3 bases at V and 5 bases at J, with 15 bases between the two ends. CDR1 SGHRS and CDR2 YFSETQ come from the germline V gene. This CDR3 reads CASSWGDDDDNEQFF. The DNA for the CDR3 is TGCGCCAGCAGCTGGGGGGACGACGACGACAATGAGCAGTTCTTC. The entire variable domain, with the rest obtained from reference TRBV5-1 and TRBJ2-1, is as follows: KAGVTQTPRYLIKTRGQQVTLSCSPISGHRSVSWYQQTPGQGLQFLFEYFSETQRNKGNFPGRFSGRQFSNSRSEMNVSTLELGDSALYLCASSWGDDDDNEQFFGPGTRLTVL.

The chain recombines TRBV30 with TRBJ1-5; D gene ambiguous. V was pared by 0 bases and J by 2 bases, with 8 bases between. Germline V gene data show CDR1 as GTSNPN and CDR2 as SVGIG (reference sequence). This CDR3 region has 14 residues. CDR3 DNA: TGTGCCTGGAGTGTACTCGAAGGCAATCAGCCCCAGCATTTT. Protein: CAWSVLEGNQPQHF.

The chain couples TRBV19 to TRBJ2-7; 12 bases fit TRBD2. Per the germline V gene, CDR1 is LNHDA and CDR2 is SQIVND (reference sequence). The CDR3 covers 16 residues. J gave up 1 base and V 6 bases, and 7 bases lay outside the gene matches. CDR3 protein: CASRSRLAGESYEQYF. DNA for the CDR3: TGTGCCAGTAGATCCCGACTAGCGGGAGAGTCCTACGAGCAGTACTTC.

The chain employs TRBV7-9 and TRBJ1-4; D is uncertain. In germline, CDR1 is SEHNR, CDR2 FQNEAQ (reference sequence). V was cut by 5 bases and J by 5 bases, with 15 bases left in between. CDR3 length equals 15 residues. CDR3 in DNA: TGTGCCAGCAGCCCCGGTGTTAGTTTGAATGAAAAACTGTTTTTT. It codes for CASSPGVSLNEKLFF.

The chain joins TRBV4-1 to TRBJ2-2; D perhaps matches TRBD2 (6 bases). The V end lost 4 bases, the J end lost 5 bases, and 11 bases lay between the germline ends. The CDR3 loop spans 14 amino acids. Looked up from germline, CDR1 is MGHRA and CDR2 is YSYEKL. The CDR3 reads CASSLYLATGELFF. CDR3 nucleotides: TGCGCCAGCAGCCTCTATCTAGCGACCGGGGAGCTGTTTTTT.

The chain links TRBV25-1 to TRBJ2-2; TRBD2 matches at 14 bases. The trim removed 7 bases at V and 7 bases at J, leaving 8 bases unmatched. Germline CDR1 MGHDK, CDR2 SYGVNS. This CDR3 contains 16 residues. The CDR3 region is CASKSGTSGSIGELFF. The DNA for the CDR3 is TGTGCCAGCAAGTCCGGGACTAGCGGGAGTATCGGGGAGCTGTTTTTT.

As DNA, the CDR3 is TGTGCCAGCAGGGAGAGGACGCGGGACTACGAGCAGTACTTC. Its translation is CASRERTRDYEQYF. The genes are TRBV6-1 and TRBJ2-5, with D perhaps matching TRBD2 (6 bases). The J call may be incorrect, as the DNA end agrees better with TRBJ2-7. This CDR3 has 14 amino acids. Germline CDR1 MNHNS, CDR2 SASEGT.

This sequence joins TRBV27 and TRBJ2-4, with D hard to call. Germline CDR1 and CDR2: MNHEY and SMNVEV (reference sequence). The CDR3 has 14 residues. Trimming took off 5 bases at V and 8 bases at J, with 16 bases between the two ends. Here the CDR3 DNA reads TGTGCCAGCAGTAATCCGACGGAGCCGGACATTCAGTACTTC. Its protein is CASSNPTEPDIQYF.